These 17 T cell receptor beta chains came from one sample sequenced in a study of blood T cells in healthy people across ages. With a J-beta primer mix and a sample-barcoded 5' primer, a second PCR ran about 6 to 11 cycles. TCRdb used MiXCR to reprocess the 5' RACE reads, holding one entry per CDR3 protein. The sample has roughly 800,000 distinct CDR3 sequences; 55% to 75% are singletons. What was sequenced was blood. The source of these receptors is a man aged 30-40 years in good health.

The chain joins TRBV10-2 to TRBJ2-2; TRBD1 matches at 10 bases. Germline values: CDR1 WSHSY, CDR2 SAAADI. The CDR3 has 16 residues. The ends lost 7 bases at V and 4 bases at J; junction bases unmatched: 9. CDR3 sequence: CASTGQGGRGTGELFF. Written as DNA, the CDR3 is TGCGCCAGCACTGGACAGGGGGGTAGGGGCACCGGGGAGCTGTTTTTT.

J is TRBJ2-7 and V is TRBV7-2; D is unresolved. The CDR3 extends over 14 amino acids. Germline CDR1 SGHTA, CDR2 FQGNSA. V gave up 5 bases and J gave up 6 bases, with 17 bases separating them. In DNA, the CDR3 is TGTGCCAGCAGCGCCCGGCACTTGGGTTCCGAGCAGTACTTC. Translated, it gives CASSARHLGSEQYF.

The chain joins TRBV6-1 to TRBJ2-7; 10 nucleotides line up with TRBD2. The V gene end was trimmed by 1 base and the J gene end by 3 bases; junction bases not matched to a gene: 3. This CDR3 is built from 15 residues. The germline V gene has CDR1 MNHNS and CDR2 SASEGT. CDR3 residues: CASSEESSGSYEQYF. The CDR3 coding sequence is TGTGCCAGCAGTGAAGAGTCTAGCGGGAGCTACGAGCAGTACTTC.

The chain carries TRBV20-1 and TRBJ1-2, with 7 bases fitting TRBD1. Germline V gene sequence: CDR1 DFQATT, CDR2 SNEGSKA (reference sequence). After removal of 3 bases from V and 8 bases from J, the junction contained 9 bases not matched to a gene. The CDR3 covers 13 residues. CDR3: CSASRQGFGGYTF. DNA for the CDR3: TGCAGTGCTAGCAGACAGGGTTTCGGAGGCTACACCTTC.

This clonotype was counted a few times. J is TRBJ2-7 and V is TRBV7-2, with D uncertain. The CDR3 sequence is 14 residues long. The V gene's germline CDR1 is SGHTA and CDR2 FQGNSA. Trimming removed 4 bases at V and 0 bases at J, with 10 bases between. The chain's CDR3 is CASSSLGHSYEQYF. The CDR3 region has the DNA TGTGCCAGCAGCTCTCTAGGCCACTCCTACGAGCAGTACTTC.

Of note for this clonotype: A much larger clonotype is one base distant, so this may be a read error. The chain recombines TRBV10-3 with TRBJ1-6, with D possibly matching TRBD1 (5 bases). Germline V gives CDR1 ENHRY, CDR2 SYGVKD. Trimming pared 2 bases from V and 11 bases from J, leaving 13 bases between. CDR3 length equals 14 residues. The CDR3 reads CAISEGGGYPPLHF. The CDR3 nucleotides are TGTGCCATCAGTGAGGGTGGGGGGTACCCACCCCTCCACTTT.

The CDR3 sequence: CASTAGQRDYIGYTF. In nucleotides, the CDR3 is TGTGCCAGCACCGCTGGACAGAGGGATTATATTGGCTACACCTTC. The chain is built from TRBV6-6 and TRBJ1-2; possibly TRBD1 for D (6 bases). This CDR3 region has 15 residues. Germline CDR1 MNHNY, CDR2 SVGAGI (reference sequence). Between the trimmed V and J ends, which lost 7 bases and 7 bases, there was a span of 22 bases.

This clonotype appeared once. The chain recombines TRBV5-1 with TRBJ2-4; 7 nucleotides match TRBD2. TRBJ2-7 explains the end of the DNA better; the J call may be wrong. Germline assignment: CDR1 SGHRS and CDR2 YFSETQ. The CDR3 extends over 15 amino acids. DNA for the CDR3: TGCGCCAGCAGCTTGTCTCCTAGCGGAAAATACGAGCAGTACTTC. Residues: CASSLSPSGKYEQYF.

The chain carries TRBV5-5 and TRBJ1-6; tentatively, D is TRBD1 (6 bases). Trimming took off 4 bases at V and 7 bases at J, with 15 bases between the two ends. Germline CDR1 SGHKS, CDR2 YYEKEE (reference sequence). This CDR3 has 15 residues. The CDR3 nucleotides read TGTGCCAGCAGCCCAGTCGGGGGGACAAATTCACCCCTCCACTTT. Translating gives CASSPVGGTNSPLHF.

This clonotype was seen a handful of times. V usage is TRBV20-1 and J usage is TRBJ2-7, with 8 bases fitting TRBD1. With 5 bases clipped from V and 5 bases from J, the junction kept 5 bases outside the gene matches. Germline loops: CDR1 DFQATT, CDR2 SNEGSKA (reference sequence). The CDR3 extends over 12 amino acids. CDR3 residues: CSARQGADEQYF. Written as DNA, the CDR3 is TGCAGTGCTCGCCAGGGGGCCGACGAGCAGTACTTC.

Of note for this clonotype: The junction does not match germline at one end; this may be a read error. This rearrangement joins TRBV6-5 to TRBJ2-5, with unresolved D. CDR3 length: 13 amino acids. Germline lookup yields CDR1 MNHEY and CDR2 SVGAGI. DNA of the CDR3: TGTGCCAGCAGTTACCGTTACCATGAGACCCAGTACTTC. This sequence encodes CASSYRYHETQYF.

This clonotype has more than one count but fewer than ten. This sequence joins TRBV29-1 and TRBJ2-3, with D unclear. V lost 7 bases and J lost 0, with 11 bases in between. This CDR3 region has 13 residues. From germline, CDR1 is SQVTM and CDR2 ANQGSEA. The CDR3 reads CSGSHVSTDTQYF. DNA of the CDR3: TGCAGCGGTTCTCATGTGAGCACAGATACGCAGTATTTT.

The table lists this clonotype with a count of one. V and J are TRBV28 and TRBJ1-2, with 9 bases aligning to TRBD1. Unmatched junction bases numbered 13, after V lost 3 bases and J lost 11 bases. Per germline, CDR1 MDHEN and CDR2 SYDVKM. The CDR3 consists of 15 residues. Here the CDR3 reads CASSFPGQGSQDYTF. The CDR3 nucleotides read TGTGCCAGCAGTTTCCCCGGACAGGGGAGTCAGGATTACACCTTC.

The chain combines TRBV7-2 with TRBJ2-1, with 12 bases that match TRBD2. Germline-derived CDR1 and CDR2 are SGHTA and FQGNSA. This CDR3 has 15 amino acids. The V and J ends lost 6 bases and 9 bases, in that order; junction bases with no gene match: 9. CDR3 DNA: TGTGCCAGCAGTTCTAGCGGGGGGGCCCAAACTGAGCAGTTCTTC. The encoded protein is CASSSSGGAQTEQFF.

The rearrangement joins TRBV29-1 to TRBJ2-1; D perhaps matches TRBD1 (7 bases). This CDR3 region has 14 residues. Germline CDR1 SQVTM, CDR2 ANQGSEA. V was shortened by 4 bases and J by 7 bases, with 17 bases between the two germline ends. CDR3 coding DNA: TGCAGCGTTGCCCCGCAGGGGGGACGGAATGAGCAGTTCTTC. Translation: CSVAPQGGRNEQFF.

This sequence joins TRBV9 and TRBJ2-1, with D perhaps matching TRBD2 (6 bases). V lost 0 bases and J 8 bases, leaving 15 bases between the germline ends. The CDR3 is 15 residues long. Per the germline V gene, CDR1 is SGDLS and CDR2 is YYNGEE. CDR3 sequence (DNA): TGTGCCAGCAGCGTAGGTGCGGGACCCCTCGATGAGCAGTTCTTC. As protein: CASSVGAGPLDEQFF.

The rearrangement joins TRBV6-2 or TRBV6-3 to TRBJ2-5; D might be TRBD1 (6 bases). Germline lookup yields CDR1 MNHEY and CDR2 SVGEGT. This CDR3 spans 16 amino acids. V was clipped by 2 bases and J by 4 bases, with 17 bases between them. CDR3 nucleotide sequence: TGTGCCAGCAGTTACACCCCACAGGGTTCTTCAGAGACCCAGTACTTC. This sequence encodes CASSYTPQGSSETQYF.